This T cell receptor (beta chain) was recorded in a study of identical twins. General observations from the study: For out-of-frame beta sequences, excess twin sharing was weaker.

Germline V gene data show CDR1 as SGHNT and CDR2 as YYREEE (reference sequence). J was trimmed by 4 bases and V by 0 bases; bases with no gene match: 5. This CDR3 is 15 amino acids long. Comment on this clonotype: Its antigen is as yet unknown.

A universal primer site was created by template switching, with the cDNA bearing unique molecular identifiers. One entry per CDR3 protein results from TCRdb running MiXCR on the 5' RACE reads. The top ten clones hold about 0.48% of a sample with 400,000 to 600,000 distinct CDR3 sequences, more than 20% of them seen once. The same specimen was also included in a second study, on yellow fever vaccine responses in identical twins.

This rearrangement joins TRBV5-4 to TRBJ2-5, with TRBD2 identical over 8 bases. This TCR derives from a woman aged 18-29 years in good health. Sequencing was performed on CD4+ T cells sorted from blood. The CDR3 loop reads CASSLGLATGETQYF. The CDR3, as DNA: TGTGCCAGCAGCTTGGGACTAGCGACAGGAGAGACCCAGTACTTC.